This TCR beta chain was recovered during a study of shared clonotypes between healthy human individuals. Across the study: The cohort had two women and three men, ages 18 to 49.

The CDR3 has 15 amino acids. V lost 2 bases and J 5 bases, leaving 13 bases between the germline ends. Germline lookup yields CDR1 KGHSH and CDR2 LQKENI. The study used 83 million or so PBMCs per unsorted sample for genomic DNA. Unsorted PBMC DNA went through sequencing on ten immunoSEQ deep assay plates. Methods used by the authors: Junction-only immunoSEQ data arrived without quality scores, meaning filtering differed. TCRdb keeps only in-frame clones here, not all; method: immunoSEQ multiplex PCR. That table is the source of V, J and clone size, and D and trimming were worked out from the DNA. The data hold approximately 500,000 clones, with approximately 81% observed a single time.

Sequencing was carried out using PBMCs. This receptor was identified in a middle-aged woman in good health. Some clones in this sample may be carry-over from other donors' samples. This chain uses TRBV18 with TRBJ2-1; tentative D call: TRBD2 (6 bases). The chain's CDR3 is CASSPGGILNNEQFF. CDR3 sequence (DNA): TGTGCCAGCTCACCAGGCGGGATTCTCAACAATGAGCAGTTCTTC.